Following are 6 T cell receptor beta chains from one sample sequenced in a study of shared clonotypes between healthy human individuals. It was CD45RO-negative cells, positively selected for CCR7, that made up naive CD8 cells, with terminally differentiated effector memory CD45RA+ cells excluded. TCRdb keeps only in-frame clones here, not all; method: immunoSEQ multiplex PCR. This sample has around 2,100,000 clones; about 95% occur once, and the top ten carry roughly 1.2%. The material sequenced was naive CD8+ T cells sorted from blood. These receptors were collected from a man aged 18 to 30 in good health.

V usage is TRBV28 and J usage is TRBJ1-1; D might be TRBD1 (5 bases). Trimming removed 2 bases from V and 11 bases from J, with 18 bases in between. This CDR3 has 14 residues. Germline V CDR1 and CDR2: MDHEN, SYDVKM. The CDR3 DNA reads as TGTGCCAGCAGTTTAGCGGTCACAGGAATGAGGGCTTTCTTT. Protein product: CASSLAVTGMRAFF. The variable domain in full, with the rest retrieved from reference TRBV28 and TRBJ1-1, is DVKVTQSSRYLVKRTGEKVFLECVQDMDHENMFWYRQDPGLGLRLIYFSYDVKMKEKGDIPEGYSVSREKKERFSLILESASTNQTSMYLCASSLAVTGMRAFFGQGTRLTVV.

Note on this clone: Other DNA sequences of this sample code for an identical CDR3. V and J are TRBV9 and TRBJ1-1, with D possibly matching TRBD1 (5 bases). Looked up from germline, CDR1 is SGDLS and CDR2 is YYNGEE. The V gene lost 0 bases and the J gene lost 5 bases, with 11 bases spanning the gap. The CDR3 consists of 14 residues. This CDR3 reads CASSVGGGDTEAFF. DNA of the CDR3: TGTGCCAGCAGCGTAGGGGGAGGGGATACTGAAGCTTTCTTT.

The chain has TRBV5-4 and TRBJ2-7; D might be TRBD1 (5 bases). Per germline, CDR1 SGHNT and CDR2 YYREEE (reference sequence). The V and J ends lost 4 bases and 1 base respectively, with 12 bases between them. The CDR3 covers 14 residues. The CDR3 here is CASSPAAGSYEQYF. The CDR3 DNA is TGTGCCAGCAGCCCGGCTGCAGGGTCCTACGAGCAGTACTTC.

The chain uses TRBV7-6 and TRBJ2-1, with 10 bases lining up with TRBD2. CDR3 size: 15 residues. After removal of 5 bases from V and 4 bases from J, the junction contained 5 bases not matched to a gene. Germline V gives CDR1 SGHVS, CDR2 FNYEAQ. CDR3 sequence: CASSTGTSVYNEQFF. As DNA, the CDR3 is TGTGCCAGCAGCACAGGGACTAGCGTGTACAATGAGCAGTTCTTC.

J is TRBJ1-1 and V is TRBV19; D is unresolved. Trimming stripped 0 bases from V and 3 bases from J, with 8 bases between. The CDR3 has 14 residues. The germline V gene encodes CDR1 LNHDA and CDR2 SQIVND (reference sequence). The CDR3 loop is CASSIEIAHTEAFF. DNA for the CDR3: TGTGCCAGTAGTATAGAGATCGCCCACACTGAAGCTTTCTTT.

This clone was counted a single time. One junction end does not reproduce the germline sequence, and a read error may be involved. The genes are TRBV14 and TRBJ2-7, with TRBD1 identical over 7 bases. Germline CDR1 is SGHDN and CDR2 is FVKESK. The CDR3 has 15 residues. Here the CDR3 reads CASSPGGTASHEQYF. DNA of the CDR3: TGTGCCAGCAGCCCCGGTGGGACAGCCTCCCACGAGCAGTACTTC.